Shown below are 19 T cell receptor beta chains from a single sample sequenced in a study of T cell changes during pregnancy in multiple sclerosis. Sequencing was performed with immunoSEQ multiplex PCR; in TCRdb, only in-frame clones are kept and a portion is missing. The sample includes over 3,000 clones, 86% seen only once; the top ten take under 20%. This sample comprised CD8+ T cells from peripheral blood mononuclear cells, obtained in the first trimester of pregnancy. The receptor source for this set is a female donor in good health, enrolled as a control in a pregnancy study.

By sample share, this clone is medium-sized. This sequence joins TRBV6-4 and TRBJ2-1; 7 positions agree with TRBD2. This CDR3 spans 14 amino acids. The junction had 8 bases not matched to a gene; V was cut back by 3 bases and J by 9 bases. The germline gives CDR1 MRHNA, CDR2 SNTAGT. DNA of the CDR3: TGTGCCAGCAGTGAGGCGGGAGATAGTGGTGAGCAGTTCTTC. It encodes CASSEAGDSGEQFF.

The chain employs TRBV7-2 and TRBJ1-4, with TRBD1 identical over 7 bases. Germline CDR1 is SGHTA and CDR2 is FQGNSA. V shed 5 bases, J shed 5 bases, and the junction held 8 bases outside the gene matches. The CDR3 runs to 15 residues. The CDR3 sequence: CASSPRTGSNEKLFF. CDR3 sequence (DNA): TGTGCCAGCAGCCCCCGGACAGGATCGAATGAAAAACTGTTTTTT.

The chain carries TRBV18 and TRBJ2-1; 9 nucleotides match TRBD2. The V and J ends lost 4 bases and 6 bases, in that order; junction bases with no gene match: 7. This CDR3 has 15 residues. From germline, CDR1 is KGHSH and CDR2 LQKENI. The CDR3 region is CASSQGSGSGNEQFF. In DNA, the CDR3 is TGTGCCAGCTCACAGGGTAGCGGGAGTGGCAATGAGCAGTTCTTC.

The J gene is TRBJ1-1, the V gene TRBV4-2, with a weak D call TRBD1 (6 bases). The CDR3 extends over 15 amino acids. Germline assignment: CDR1 LGHNA and CDR2 YNFKEQ. V was pared by 4 bases and J by 1 base, with 13 bases between. CDR3 sequence: CASSPPETGNTEAFF. The CDR3 DNA reads as TGTGCCAGCAGCCCGCCAGAGACAGGGAACACTGAAGCTTTCTTT.

V is TRBV7-2 and J is TRBJ1-2, with 7 nucleotides matching TRBD1. The CDR3 is 15 amino acids. The germline V gene has CDR1 SGHTA and CDR2 FQGNSA. V dropped 3 bases and J dropped 6; count of bases not matched to a gene: 10. The CDR3 bases are TGTGCCAGCAGCTTTTCGACAGGGAAAATCCATGGCTACACCTTC. Its translation: CASSFSTGKIHGYTF. Full variable domain (remainder filled in from reference TRBV7-2 and TRBJ1-2): GAGVSQSPSNKVTEKGKDVELRCDPISGHTALYWYRQSLGQGLEFLIYFQGNSAPDKSGLPSDRFSAERTGGSVSTLTIQRTQQEDSAVYLCASSFSTGKIHGYTFGSGTRLTVV.

The chain combines TRBV10-3 with TRBJ1-1, with TRBD1 matching over 7 bases. This CDR3 has 15 residues. Trimming removed 6 bases from V and 1 base from J; junction bases left unmatched: 8. CDR1 ENHRY and CDR2 SYGVKD come from the germline V gene. DNA of the CDR3: TGTGCCATCAGCCGACGACAGGGAAGGAACACTGAAGCTTTCTTT. The encoded protein is CAISRRQGRNTEAFF.

The V call is TRBV27, the J call TRBJ2-7, with a possible D match to TRBD2 (5 bases). V was pared by 1 base and J by 3 bases, with 7 bases between. Germline V gene sequence: CDR1 MNHEY, CDR2 SMNVEV (reference sequence). The CDR3 has 13 amino acids. As DNA, the CDR3 is TGTGCCAGCAGTTTATATCGGGACTACGAGCAGTACTTC. Translation gives CASSLYRDYEQYF.

The chain is built from TRBV28 and TRBJ2-7, with 9 bases lining up with TRBD1. Germline CDR1 MDHEN, CDR2 SYDVKM. V dropped 3 bases and J dropped 4; count of bases not matched to a gene: 7. CDR3 length: 15 residues. The CDR3 protein is CASSFRGQGGYEQYF. Written as DNA, the CDR3 is TGTGCCAGCAGTTTCCGGGGACAGGGCGGATACGAGCAGTACTTC. The full variable domain, rest sourced from reference TRBV28 and TRBJ2-7, is DVKVTQSSRYLVKRTGEKVFLECVQDMDHENMFWYRQDPGLGLRLIYFSYDVKMKEKGDIPEGYSVSREKKERFSLILESASTNQTSMYLCASSFRGQGGYEQYFGPGTRLTVT.

V usage is TRBV4-3 and J usage is TRBJ1-1; 7 nucleotides line up with TRBD1. The CDR3 consists of 16 residues. Germline V CDR1 and CDR2: LGHNA, YSLEER. The V gene end was trimmed by 0 bases and the J gene end by 8 bases; junction bases not matched to a gene: 12. CDR3 in DNA: TGCGCCAGCAGCCAAGACGGAGAACAGGGGAGATGGGAAGCTTTCTTT. Protein: CASSQDGEQGRWEAFF.

The chain is built from TRBV10-3 and TRBJ2-1; TRBD2 matches 11 bases. CDR3 length equals 16 residues. In germline, CDR1 is ENHRY, CDR2 SYGVKD. The trim removed 4 bases at V and 4 bases at J, leaving 6 bases unmatched. The DNA of the CDR3 is TGTGCCATCAGTGGCCCCGGGACTAGCGGATACAATGAGCAGTTCTTC. Translating gives CAISGPGTSGYNEQFF.

J is TRBJ2-1 and V is TRBV6-1; D is ambiguous. Germline V gene lookup returns CDR1 MNHNS and CDR2 SASEGT. The CDR3 has 14 amino acids. V lost 0 bases and J 1 base, leaving 4 bases between the germline ends. The CDR3 is CASSEAASYNEQFF. The CDR3 bases are TGTGCCAGCAGTGAAGCGGCTTCCTACAATGAGCAGTTCTTC.

The V gene is TRBV18, the J gene TRBJ1-4, with 7 bases fitting TRBD1. The CDR3 covers 16 residues. CDR1 is KGHSH, CDR2 LQKENI, per germline. The trim removed 1 base at V and 0 bases at J, leaving 2 bases unmatched. The CDR3 is CASSPRTGTTNEKLFF. The CDR3 DNA reads TGTGCCAGCTCACCACGGACAGGTACAACTAATGAAAAACTGTTTTTT.

The V call is TRBV6-5, the J call TRBJ2-1, with D uncertain. The CDR3 loop spans 12 amino acids. Germline CDR1 is MNHEY and CDR2 is SVGAGI. Trimming took off 6 bases at V and 7 bases at J, with 10 bases between the two ends. Written as DNA, the CDR3 is TGTGCCAGCAGCTATGACTCGAATGAGCAGTTCTTC. Protein sequence: CASSYDSNEQFF.

The chain recombines TRBV11-2 with TRBJ2-1; a possible D gene is TRBD2 (5 bases). CDR1 and CDR2 from the germline V gene are SGHAT and FQNNGV. V was shortened by 5 bases and J by 0 bases, with 11 bases between the two germline ends. The CDR3 has 15 residues. The CDR3 protein is CASSPSWGSYNEQFF. DNA for the CDR3: TGTGCCAGCAGCCCTAGCTGGGGCTCCTACAATGAGCAGTTCTTC.

CDR3 sequence reads: CSVDRDNEQFF. CDR3 coding DNA: TGCAGCGTTGACAGGGACAATGAGCAGTTCTTC. This chain joins TRBV29-1 and TRBJ2-1, with D perhaps TRBD1 (5 bases). The CDR3 has 11 amino acids. Germline values: CDR1 SQVTM, CDR2 ANQGSEA. The V and J ends lost 3 bases and 5 bases respectively, with 5 bases between them.

This clone was observed a handful of times. The V and J genes are TRBV27 and TRBJ2-3; the match to TRBD2 covers 11 bases. The CDR3 is 17 residues long. J was trimmed by 3 bases and V by 7 bases; bases with no gene match: 12. CDR1 and CDR2 (germline): MNHEY, SMNVEV (reference sequence). The DNA of the CDR3 is TGTGCCAGCAAGTCAGGGGGGGGACTAGCGGATACAGATACGCAGTATTTT. Its translation: CASKSGGGLADTDTQYF.

The chain combines TRBV7-9 with TRBJ2-4; 8 bases are a match to TRBD2. Germline lookup yields CDR1 SEHNR and CDR2 FQNEAQ (reference sequence). The CDR3 spans 17 residues. J gave up 0 bases and V 0 bases, and 4 bases lay outside the gene matches. CDR3 bases: TGTGCCAGCAGCTTAGCGGGCGGGAGGATAGCCAAAAACATTCAGTACTTC. Translation: CASSLAGGRIAKNIQYF.

The chain has TRBV21-1 and TRBJ2-2; TRBD2 is the table's D call, not checked against the DNA. TRBV21-1 corresponds to a pseudogene. The CDR3 totals 15 residues. The CDR3 DNA follows: TGTGCCAGCAGCAAAAGCGGGAGAGGCACCGGGGAGCTGTTTTTT. Translating gives CASSKSGRGTGELFF.

A few counts support this clone. The rearrangement uses TRBV4-1 and TRBJ2-5; 11 bases match TRBD2. In germline, CDR1 is MGHRA, CDR2 YSYEKL. Trimming cost V 1 base and J 2 bases; bases outside gene matches: 6. The CDR3 consists of 17 residues. The CDR3 sequence: CASSQGLAGGLQETQYF. DNA for the CDR3: TGCGCCAGCAGCCAAGGGCTAGCGGGAGGATTACAAGAGACCCAGTACTTC.